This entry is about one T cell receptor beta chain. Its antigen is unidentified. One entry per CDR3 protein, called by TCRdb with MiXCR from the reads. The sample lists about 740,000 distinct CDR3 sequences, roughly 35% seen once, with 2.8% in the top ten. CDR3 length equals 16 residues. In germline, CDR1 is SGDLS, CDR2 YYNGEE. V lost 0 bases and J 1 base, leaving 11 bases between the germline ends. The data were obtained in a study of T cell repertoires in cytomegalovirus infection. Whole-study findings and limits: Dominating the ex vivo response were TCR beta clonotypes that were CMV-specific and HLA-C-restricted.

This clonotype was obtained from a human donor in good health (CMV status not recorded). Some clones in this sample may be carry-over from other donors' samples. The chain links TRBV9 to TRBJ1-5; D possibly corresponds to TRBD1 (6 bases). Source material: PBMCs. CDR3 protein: CASSVGGGLSNQPQHF. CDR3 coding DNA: TGTGCCAGCAGCGTAGGAGGGGGATTGAGCAATCAGCCCCAGCATTTT.